The source of this T cell receptor (beta chain) is a study of cytomegalovirus exposure and HLA in healthy donors. General study points: Segments of the TCR beta V type were, in most cases, productive about 87% or about 30% of the time in an earlier analysis.

Between the trimmed V and J ends, which lost 3 bases and 4 bases, there was a span of 12 bases. This CDR3 is 15 amino acids long. Germline V gene data show CDR1 as LNHDA and CDR2 as SQIVND (reference sequence). To note about this clone: Its antigen remains unidentified.

PCR involved 60 Vbeta and 13 Jbeta primers. Measured with immunoSEQ multiplex PCR; TCRdb has only the in-frame clones, and not every one. This sample's table has 75,000 to 95,000 clones. This chain uses TRBV19 with TRBJ2-2; perhaps TRBD2 as D (5 bases). This clonotype was obtained from a girl aged 10 to 17 in good health and CMV-seropositive. Material: PBMCs. The CDR3 nucleotides read TGTGCCAGTAGTATCGGCACAGAGGGCACCGGGGAGCTGTTTTTT. Its protein product is CASSIGTEGTGELFF. The variable domain in full, with the rest retrieved from reference TRBV19 and TRBJ2-2, is DGGITQSPKYLFRKEGQNVTLSCEQNLNHDAMYWYRQDPGQGLRLIYYSQIVNDFQKGDIAEGYSVSREKKESFPLTVTSAQKNPTAFYLCASSIGTEGTGELFFGEGSRLTVL.